The T cell receptor (beta chain) under discussion was sequenced for a study of B cell selection in AIRE deficiency. Conventional CD4 T cells were sorted as CD4+CD127+ cells. Method: immunoSEQ multiplex PCR; TCRdb's copy keeps in-frame clones and lacks some. The data show some 25,000 clones, around 95% seen once. Sequencing input: CD4+CD127+ conventional T cells sorted from PBMCs. This clonotype was obtained from a human donor in good health.

The CDR3 here is CASSRGPGQYYQPQHF. In DNA form, the CDR3 reads TGTGCCAGCAGTAGAGGTCCGGGACAGTATTATCAGCCCCAGCATTTT. The chain recombines TRBV2 with TRBJ1-5; the match to TRBD1 covers 7 bases. The V gene's germline CDR1 is SNHLY and CDR2 FYNNEI. This CDR3 spans 16 amino acids. V dropped 5 bases and J dropped 5; count of bases not matched to a gene: 12.